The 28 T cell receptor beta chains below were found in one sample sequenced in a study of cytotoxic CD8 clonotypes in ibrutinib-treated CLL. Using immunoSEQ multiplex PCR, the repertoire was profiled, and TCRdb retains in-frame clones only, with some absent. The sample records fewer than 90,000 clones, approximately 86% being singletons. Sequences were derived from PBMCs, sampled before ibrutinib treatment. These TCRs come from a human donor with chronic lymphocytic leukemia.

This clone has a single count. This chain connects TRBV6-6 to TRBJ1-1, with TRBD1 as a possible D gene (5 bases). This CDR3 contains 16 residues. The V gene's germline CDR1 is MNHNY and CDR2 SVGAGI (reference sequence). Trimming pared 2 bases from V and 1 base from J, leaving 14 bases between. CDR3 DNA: TGTGCCAGCAGTTACCCCCCATTGACAGCGAACACTGAAGCTTTCTTT. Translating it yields CASSYPPLTANTEAFF.

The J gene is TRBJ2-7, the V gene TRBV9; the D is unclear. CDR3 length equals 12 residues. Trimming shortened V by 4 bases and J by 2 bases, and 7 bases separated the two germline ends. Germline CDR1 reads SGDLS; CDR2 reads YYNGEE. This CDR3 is CASSSFPYEQYF. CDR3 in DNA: TGTGCCAGCAGCAGTTTTCCCTACGAGCAGTACTTC.

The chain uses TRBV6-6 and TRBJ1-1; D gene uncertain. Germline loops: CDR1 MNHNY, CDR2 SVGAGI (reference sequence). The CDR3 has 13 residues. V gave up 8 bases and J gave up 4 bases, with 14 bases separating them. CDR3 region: CASATSGVTEAFF. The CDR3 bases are TGTGCCAGCGCTACTAGCGGCGTCACTGAAGCTTTCTTT.

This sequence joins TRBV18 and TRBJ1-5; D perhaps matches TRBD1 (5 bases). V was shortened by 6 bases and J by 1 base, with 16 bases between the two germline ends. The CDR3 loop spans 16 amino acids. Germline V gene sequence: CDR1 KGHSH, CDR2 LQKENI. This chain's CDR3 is CASSAVIRGSNQPQHF. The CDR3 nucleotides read TGTGCCAGCTCGGCAGTGATCCGGGGGAGCAATCAGCCCCAGCATTTT.

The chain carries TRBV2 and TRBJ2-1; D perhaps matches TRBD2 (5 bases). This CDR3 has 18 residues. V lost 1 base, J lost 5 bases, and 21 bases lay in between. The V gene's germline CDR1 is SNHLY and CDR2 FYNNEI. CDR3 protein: CASSEGGRATGMHNEQFF. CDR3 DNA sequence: TGTGCCAGCAGTGAAGGGGGAAGAGCGACCGGGATGCACAATGAGCAGTTCTTC.

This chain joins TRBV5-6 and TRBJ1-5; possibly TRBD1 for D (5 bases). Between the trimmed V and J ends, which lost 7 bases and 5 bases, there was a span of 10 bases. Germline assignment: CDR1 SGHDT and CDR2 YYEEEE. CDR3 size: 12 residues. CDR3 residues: CASSTGDQPQHF. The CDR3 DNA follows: TGTGCCAGCTCCACAGGTGATCAGCCCCAGCATTTT.

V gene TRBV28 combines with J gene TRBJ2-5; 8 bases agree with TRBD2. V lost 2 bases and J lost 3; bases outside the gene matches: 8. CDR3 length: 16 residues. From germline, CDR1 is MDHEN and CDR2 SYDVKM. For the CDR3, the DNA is TGTGCCAGCAGTTTAGGTGAGCGGGAGATTGAAGAGACCCAGTACTTC. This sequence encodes CASSLGEREIEETQYF.

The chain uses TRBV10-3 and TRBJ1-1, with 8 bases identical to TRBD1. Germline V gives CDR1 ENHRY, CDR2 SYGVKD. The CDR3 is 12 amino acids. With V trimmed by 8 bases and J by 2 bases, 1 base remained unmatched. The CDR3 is CAIGQGNTEAFF. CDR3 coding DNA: TGTGCCATCGGACAGGGAAACACTGAAGCTTTCTTT.

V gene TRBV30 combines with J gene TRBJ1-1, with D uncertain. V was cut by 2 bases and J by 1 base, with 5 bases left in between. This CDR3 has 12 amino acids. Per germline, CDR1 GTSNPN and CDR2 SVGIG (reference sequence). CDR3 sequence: CAWSFGNTEAFF. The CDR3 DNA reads TGTGCCTGGAGTTTTGGGAACACTGAAGCTTTCTTT.

CDR3 residues: CASTPGQGRNEQYF. In nucleotides, the CDR3 is TGTGCCAGCACCCCGGGACAGGGGCGGAACGAGCAGTACTTC. This rearrangement joins TRBV5-4 to TRBJ2-7; 10 positions agree with TRBD1. The CDR3 loop spans 14 amino acids. Germline assignment: CDR1 SGHNT and CDR2 YYREEE (reference sequence). The J segment lost 5 bases and the V segment lost 6 bases, leaving 8 bases of the junction unmatched.

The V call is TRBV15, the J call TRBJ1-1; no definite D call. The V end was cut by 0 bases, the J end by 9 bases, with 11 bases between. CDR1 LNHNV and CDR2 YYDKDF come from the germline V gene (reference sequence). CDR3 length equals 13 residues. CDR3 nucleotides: TGTGCCACCAGCAGAGAGGTACAGATTCAAGCTTTCTTT. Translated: CATSREVQIQAFF.

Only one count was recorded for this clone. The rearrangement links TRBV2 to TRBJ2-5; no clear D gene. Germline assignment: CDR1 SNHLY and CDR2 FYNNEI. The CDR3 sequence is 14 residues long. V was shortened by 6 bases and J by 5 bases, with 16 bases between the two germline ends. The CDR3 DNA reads TGTGCCAGCAGCCGCGAGAAAGGGAAGGAGACCCAGTACTTC. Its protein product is CASSREKGKETQYF.

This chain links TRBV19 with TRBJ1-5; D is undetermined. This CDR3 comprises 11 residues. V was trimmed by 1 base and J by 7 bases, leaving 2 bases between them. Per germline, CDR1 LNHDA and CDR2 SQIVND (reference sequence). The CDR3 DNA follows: TGTGCCAGTAGTATAGGACAGCCCCAGCATTTT. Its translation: CASSIGQPQHF.

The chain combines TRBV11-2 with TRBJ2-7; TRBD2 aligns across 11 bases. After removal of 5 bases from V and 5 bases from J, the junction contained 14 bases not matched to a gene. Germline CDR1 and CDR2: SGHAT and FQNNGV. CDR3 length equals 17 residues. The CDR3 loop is CASSPGPASGRPNEQYF. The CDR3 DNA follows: TGTGCCAGCAGCCCCGGCCCGGCTAGCGGGAGGCCGAACGAGCAGTACTTC.

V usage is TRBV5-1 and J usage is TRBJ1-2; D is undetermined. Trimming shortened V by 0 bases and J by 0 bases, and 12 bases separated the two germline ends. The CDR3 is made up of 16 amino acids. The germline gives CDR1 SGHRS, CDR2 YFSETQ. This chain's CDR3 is CASSLGEHPSNYGYTF. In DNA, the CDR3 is TGCGCCAGCAGCTTGGGGGAACACCCCTCTAACTATGGCTACACCTTC.

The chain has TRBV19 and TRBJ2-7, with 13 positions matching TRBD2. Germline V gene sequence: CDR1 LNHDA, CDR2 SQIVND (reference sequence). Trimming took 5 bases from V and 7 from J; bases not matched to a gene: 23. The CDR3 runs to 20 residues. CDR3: CASSQTEQGLAGPRRYEQYF. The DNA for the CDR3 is TGTGCCAGTAGTCAGACGGAACAGGGACTAGCGGGGCCTAGGAGGTATGAGCAGTACTTC.

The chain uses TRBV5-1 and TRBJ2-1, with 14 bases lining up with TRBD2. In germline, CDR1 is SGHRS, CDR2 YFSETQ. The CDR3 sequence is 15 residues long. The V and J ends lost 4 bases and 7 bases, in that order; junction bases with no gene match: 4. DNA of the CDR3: TGCGCCAGCAGCCCGGGACTAGCGGGAGCGAATGAGCAGTTCTTC. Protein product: CASSPGLAGANEQFF. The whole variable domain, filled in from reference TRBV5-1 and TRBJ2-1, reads KAGVTQTPRYLIKTRGQQVTLSCSPISGHRSVSWYQQTPGQGLQFLFEYFSETQRNKGNFPGRFSGRQFSNSRSEMNVSTLELGDSALYLCASSPGLAGANEQFFGPGTRLTVL.

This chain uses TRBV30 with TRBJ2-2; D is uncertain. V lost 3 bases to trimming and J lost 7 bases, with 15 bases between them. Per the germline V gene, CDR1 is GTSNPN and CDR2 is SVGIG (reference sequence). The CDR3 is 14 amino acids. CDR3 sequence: CAWSPPRYDGELFF. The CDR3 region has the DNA TGTGCCTGGAGCCCACCACGCTACGACGGGGAGCTGTTTTTT.

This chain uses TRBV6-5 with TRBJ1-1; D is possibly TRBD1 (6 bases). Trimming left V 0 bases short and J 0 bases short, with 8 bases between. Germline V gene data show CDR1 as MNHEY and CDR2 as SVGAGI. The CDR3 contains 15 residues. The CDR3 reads CASSYSYRVNTEAFF. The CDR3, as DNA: TGTGCCAGCAGTTACTCGTACAGGGTGAACACTGAAGCTTTCTTT.

The CDR3 reads CASSLGGTKGNTIYF. Here the CDR3 DNA reads TGTGCCAGCAGCCTCGGGGGCACCAAGGGAAACACCATATATTTT. The chain employs TRBV11-2 and TRBJ1-3; D perhaps matches TRBD1 (6 bases). The CDR3 covers 15 residues. The V end was cut by 5 bases, the J end by 4 bases, with 15 bases between. CDR1 and CDR2 (germline): SGHAT, FQNNGV.

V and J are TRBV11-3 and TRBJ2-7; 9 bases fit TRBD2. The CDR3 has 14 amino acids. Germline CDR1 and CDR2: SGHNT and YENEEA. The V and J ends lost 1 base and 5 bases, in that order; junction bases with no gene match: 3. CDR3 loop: CASSLGLAGHEQYF. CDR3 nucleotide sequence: TGTGCCAGCAGCTTAGGTCTAGCGGGACACGAGCAGTACTTC.

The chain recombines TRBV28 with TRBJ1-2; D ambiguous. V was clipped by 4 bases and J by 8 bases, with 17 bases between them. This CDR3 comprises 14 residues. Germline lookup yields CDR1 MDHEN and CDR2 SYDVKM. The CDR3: CASSSPPDGWGYTF. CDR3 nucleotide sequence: TGTGCCAGCAGTTCCCCCCCGGACGGCTGGGGCTACACCTTC.

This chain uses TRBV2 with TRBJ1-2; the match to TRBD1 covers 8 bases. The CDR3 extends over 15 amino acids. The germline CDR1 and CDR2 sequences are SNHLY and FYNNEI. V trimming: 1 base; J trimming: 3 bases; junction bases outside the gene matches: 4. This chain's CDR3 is CASSEGTGRYYGYTF. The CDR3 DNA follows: TGTGCCAGCAGTGAAGGGACAGGGCGGTACTATGGCTACACCTTC. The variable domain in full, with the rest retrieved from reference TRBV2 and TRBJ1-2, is EPEVTQTPSHQVTQMGQEVILRCVPISNHLYFYWYRQILGQKVEFLVSFYNNEISEKSEIFDDQFSVERPDGSNFTLKIRSTKLEDSAMYFCASSEGTGRYYGYTFGSGTRLTVV.

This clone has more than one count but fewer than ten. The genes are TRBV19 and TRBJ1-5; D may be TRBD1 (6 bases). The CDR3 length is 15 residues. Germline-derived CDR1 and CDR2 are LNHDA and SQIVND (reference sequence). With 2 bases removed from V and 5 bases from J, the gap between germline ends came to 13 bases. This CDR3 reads CASSIYAGAHQPQHF. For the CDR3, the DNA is TGTGCCAGTAGTATATACGCAGGGGCTCATCAGCCCCAGCATTTT.

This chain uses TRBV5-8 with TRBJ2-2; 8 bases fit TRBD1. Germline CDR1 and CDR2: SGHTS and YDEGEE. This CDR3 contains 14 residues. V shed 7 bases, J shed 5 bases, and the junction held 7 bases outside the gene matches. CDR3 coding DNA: TGTGCCAGCCGGGACAGGACGACTACCGGGGAGCTGTTTTTT. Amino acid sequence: CASRDRTTTGELFF.

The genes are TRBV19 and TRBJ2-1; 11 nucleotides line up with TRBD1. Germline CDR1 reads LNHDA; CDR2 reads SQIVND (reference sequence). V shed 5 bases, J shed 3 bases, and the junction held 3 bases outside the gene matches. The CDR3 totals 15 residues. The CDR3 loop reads CASSDGTGGYNEQFF. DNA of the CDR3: TGTGCCAGTAGTGACGGGACAGGGGGCTACAATGAGCAGTTCTTC.

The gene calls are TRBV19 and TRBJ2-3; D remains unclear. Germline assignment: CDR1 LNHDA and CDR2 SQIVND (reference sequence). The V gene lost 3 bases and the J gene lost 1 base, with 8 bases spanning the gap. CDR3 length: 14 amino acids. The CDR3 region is CASSIRPRTDTQYF. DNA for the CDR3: TGTGCCAGTAGTATCCGTCCACGCACAGATACGCAGTATTTT. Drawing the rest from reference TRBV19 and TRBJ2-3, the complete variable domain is DGGITQSPKYLFRKEGQNVTLSCEQNLNHDAMYWYRQDPGQGLRLIYYSQIVNDFQKGDIAEGYSVSREKKESFPLTVTSAQKNPTAFYLCASSIRPRTDTQYFGPGTRLTVL.

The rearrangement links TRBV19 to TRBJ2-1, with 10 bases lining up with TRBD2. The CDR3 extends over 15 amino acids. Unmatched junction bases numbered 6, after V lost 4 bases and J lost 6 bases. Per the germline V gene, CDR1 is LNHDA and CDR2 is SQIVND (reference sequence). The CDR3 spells CASSSLAGEINEQFF. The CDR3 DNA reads TGTGCCAGTAGTAGTCTAGCGGGGGAGATCAATGAGCAGTTCTTC.